The 2 T cell receptor beta chains listed next were all sequenced from one sample in a study of cytomegalovirus exposure and HLA in healthy donors. The PCR was carried out with 60 Vbeta primers and 13 Jbeta primers. Clones were read by immunoSEQ multiplex PCR, and TCRdb kept only the in-frame ones, dropping some. The data hold 140,000 to 150,000 clones, with over 70% observed a single time. Material for sequencing was PBMCs. These receptors were collected from a woman aged 40 to 50 in good health and CMV-seropositive.

V usage is TRBV6-5 and J usage is TRBJ2-7; D possibly corresponds to TRBD2 (6 bases). The V end lost 8 bases, the J end lost 4 bases, and 15 bases lay between the germline ends. The CDR3 is 13 amino acids. Looked up from germline, CDR1 is MNHEY and CDR2 is SVGAGI. The CDR3 DNA reads TGTGCCAGCCAACCGGGACTCCTTTACGAGCAGTACTTC. Protein sequence: CASQPGLLYEQYF.

The rearrangement uses TRBV28 and TRBJ1-1, with D possibly being TRBD1 (6 bases). CDR1 and CDR2 (germline): MDHEN, SYDVKM. V lost 2 bases to trimming and J lost 4 bases, with 11 bases between them. The CDR3 is made up of 14 amino acids. CDR3 nucleotide sequence: TGTGCCAGCAGTTTACCCGAGGGGGTCACTGAAGCTTTCTTT. Amino acids: CASSLPEGVTEAFF.